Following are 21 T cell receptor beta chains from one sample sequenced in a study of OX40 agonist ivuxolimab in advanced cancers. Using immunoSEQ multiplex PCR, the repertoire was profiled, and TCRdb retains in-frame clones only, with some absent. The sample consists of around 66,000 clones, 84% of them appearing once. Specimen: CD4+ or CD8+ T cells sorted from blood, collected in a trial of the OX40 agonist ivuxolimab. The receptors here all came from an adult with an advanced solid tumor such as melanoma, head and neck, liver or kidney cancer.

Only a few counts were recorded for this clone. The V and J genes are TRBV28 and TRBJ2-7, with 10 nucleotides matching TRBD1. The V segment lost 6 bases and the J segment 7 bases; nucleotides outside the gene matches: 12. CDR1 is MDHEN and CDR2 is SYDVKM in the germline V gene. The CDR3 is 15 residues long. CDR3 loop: CASSGGGQGFKEQYF. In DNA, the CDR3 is TGTGCCAGCAGCGGGGGGGGACAGGGGTTTAAGGAGCAGTACTTC.

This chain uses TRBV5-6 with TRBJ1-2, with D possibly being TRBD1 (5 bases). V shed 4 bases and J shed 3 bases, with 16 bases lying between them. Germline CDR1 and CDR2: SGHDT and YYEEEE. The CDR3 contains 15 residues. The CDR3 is CASSNFPGNYYGYTF. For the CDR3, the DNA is TGTGCCAGCAGCAATTTTCCAGGGAATTACTATGGCTACACCTTC.

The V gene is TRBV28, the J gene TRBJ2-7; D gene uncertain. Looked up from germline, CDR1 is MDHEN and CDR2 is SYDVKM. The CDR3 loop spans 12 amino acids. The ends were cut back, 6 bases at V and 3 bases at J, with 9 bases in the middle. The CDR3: CASSLDLYEQYF. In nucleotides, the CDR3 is TGTGCCAGCAGCCTTGACCTCTACGAGCAGTACTTC.

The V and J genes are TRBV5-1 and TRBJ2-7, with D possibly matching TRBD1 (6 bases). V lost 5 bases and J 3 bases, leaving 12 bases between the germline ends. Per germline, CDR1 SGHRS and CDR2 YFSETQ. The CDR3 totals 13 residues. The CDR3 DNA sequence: TGCGCCAGCAGATTGCCACAGGGCTACGAGCAGTACTTC. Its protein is CASRLPQGYEQYF.

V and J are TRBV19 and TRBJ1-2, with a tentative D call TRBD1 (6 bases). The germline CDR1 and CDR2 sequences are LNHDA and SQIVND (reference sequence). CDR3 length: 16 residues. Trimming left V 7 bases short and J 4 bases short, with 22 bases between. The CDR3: CASTLTGAVGGYGYTF. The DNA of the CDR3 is TGTGCCAGTACCTTGACAGGCGCGGTGGGGGGCTATGGCTACACCTTC.

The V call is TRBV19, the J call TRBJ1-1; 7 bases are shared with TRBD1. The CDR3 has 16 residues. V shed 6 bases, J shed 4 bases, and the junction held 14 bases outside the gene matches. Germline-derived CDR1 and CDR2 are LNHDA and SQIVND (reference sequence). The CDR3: CASRKRQGNRGTEAFF. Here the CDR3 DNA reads TGTGCCAGTAGGAAAAGACAGGGAAATCGGGGCACTGAAGCTTTCTTT.

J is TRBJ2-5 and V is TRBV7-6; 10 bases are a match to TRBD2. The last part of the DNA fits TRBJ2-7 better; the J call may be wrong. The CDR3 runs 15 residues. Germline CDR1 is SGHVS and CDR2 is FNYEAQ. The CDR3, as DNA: TGTGCCAGCAGCTTCATAGCGGGGGGCAACTACGAGCAGTACTTC. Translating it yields CASSFIAGGNYEQYF.

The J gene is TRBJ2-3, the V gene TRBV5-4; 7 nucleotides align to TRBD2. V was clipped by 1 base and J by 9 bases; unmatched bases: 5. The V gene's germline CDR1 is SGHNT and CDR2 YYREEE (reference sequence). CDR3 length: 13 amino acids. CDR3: CASSLRDYGTQYF. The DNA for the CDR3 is TGTGCCAGCAGCTTGCGGGACTACGGGACGCAGTATTTT. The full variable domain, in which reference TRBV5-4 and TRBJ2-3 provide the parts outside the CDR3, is ETGVTQSPTHLIKTRGQQVTLRCSSQSGHNTVSWYQQALGQGPQFIFQYYREEENGRGNFPPRFSGLQFPNYSSELNVNALELDDSALYLCASSLRDYGTQYFGPGTRLTVL.

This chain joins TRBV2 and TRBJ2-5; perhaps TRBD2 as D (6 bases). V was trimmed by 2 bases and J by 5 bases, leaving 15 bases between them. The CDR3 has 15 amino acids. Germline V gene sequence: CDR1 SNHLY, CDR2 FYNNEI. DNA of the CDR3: TGTGCCAGCAGTGAACCGGCGGGGCTAGGGGAGACCCAGTACTTC. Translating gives CASSEPAGLGETQYF.

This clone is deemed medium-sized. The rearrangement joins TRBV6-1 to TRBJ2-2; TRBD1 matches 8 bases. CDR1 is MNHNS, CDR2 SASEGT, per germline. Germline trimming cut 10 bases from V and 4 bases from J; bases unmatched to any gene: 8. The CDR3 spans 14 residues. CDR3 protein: CATPTGALTGELFF. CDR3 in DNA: TGTGCCACCCCGACAGGGGCCCTCACCGGGGAGCTGTTTTTT.

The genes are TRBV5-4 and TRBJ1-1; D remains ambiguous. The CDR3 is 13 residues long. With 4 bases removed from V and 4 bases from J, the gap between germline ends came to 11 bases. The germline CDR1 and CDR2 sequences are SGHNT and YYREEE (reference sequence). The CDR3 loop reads CASSVGSSTEAFF. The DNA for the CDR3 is TGTGCCAGCAGCGTGGGTTCCAGCACTGAAGCTTTCTTT. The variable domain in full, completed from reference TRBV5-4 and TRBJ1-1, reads ETGVTQSPTHLIKTRGQQVTLRCSSQSGHNTVSWYQQALGQGPQFIFQYYREEENGRGNFPPRFSGLQFPNYSSELNVNALELDDSALYLCASSVGSSTEAFFGQGTRLTVV.

The CDR3 DNA is TGCGCCAGCAGAGCCAGCGGGGGGTCAGATACGCAGTATTTT. Protein: CASRASGGSDTQYF. The rearrangement links TRBV5-1 to TRBJ2-3; 9 nucleotides agree with TRBD2. The CDR3 runs 14 residues. V trimming: 5 bases; J trimming: 4 bases; junction bases outside the gene matches: 5. Germline CDR1 and CDR2: SGHRS and YFSETQ. Based on the CDR3 plus reference TRBV5-1 and TRBJ2-3, the full variable domain is KAGVTQTPRYLIKTRGQQVTLSCSPISGHRSVSWYQQTPGQGLQFLFEYFSETQRNKGNFPGRFSGRQFSNSRSEMNVSTLELGDSALYLCASRASGGSDTQYFGPGTRLTVL.

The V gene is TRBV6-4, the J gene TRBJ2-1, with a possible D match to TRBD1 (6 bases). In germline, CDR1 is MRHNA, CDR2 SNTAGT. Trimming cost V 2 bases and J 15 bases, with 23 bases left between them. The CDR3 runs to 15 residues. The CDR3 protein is CASSDTSGTSSRWFF. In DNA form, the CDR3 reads TGTGCCAGCAGTGACACTTCCGGGACATCATCAAGGTGGTTCTTC.

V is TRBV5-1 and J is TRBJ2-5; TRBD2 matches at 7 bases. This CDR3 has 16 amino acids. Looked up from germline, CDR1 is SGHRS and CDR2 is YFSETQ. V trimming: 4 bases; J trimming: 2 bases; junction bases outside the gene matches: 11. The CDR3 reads CASSLGHSGGQETQYF. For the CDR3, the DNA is TGCGCCAGCAGCCTTGGGCACTCCGGGGGGCAAGAGACCCAGTACTTC.

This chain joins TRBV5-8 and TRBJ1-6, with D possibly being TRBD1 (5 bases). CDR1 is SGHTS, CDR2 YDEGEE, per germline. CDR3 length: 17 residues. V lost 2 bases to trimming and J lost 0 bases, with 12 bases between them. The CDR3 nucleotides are TGTGCCAGCAGCTTCGTGGAGGGGAGCTCCTATAATTCACCCCTCCACTTT. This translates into CASSFVEGSSYNSPLHF.

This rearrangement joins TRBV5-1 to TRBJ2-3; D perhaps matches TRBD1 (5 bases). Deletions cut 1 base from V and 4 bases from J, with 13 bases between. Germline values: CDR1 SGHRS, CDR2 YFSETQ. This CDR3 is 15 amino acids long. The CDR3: CASSLFQGDADTQYF. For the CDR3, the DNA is TGCGCCAGCAGCTTGTTTCAGGGTGACGCAGATACGCAGTATTTT. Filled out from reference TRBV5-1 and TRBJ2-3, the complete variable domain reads KAGVTQTPRYLIKTRGQQVTLSCSPISGHRSVSWYQQTPGQGLQFLFEYFSETQRNKGNFPGRFSGRQFSNSRSEMNVSTLELGDSALYLCASSLFQGDADTQYFGPGTRLTVL.

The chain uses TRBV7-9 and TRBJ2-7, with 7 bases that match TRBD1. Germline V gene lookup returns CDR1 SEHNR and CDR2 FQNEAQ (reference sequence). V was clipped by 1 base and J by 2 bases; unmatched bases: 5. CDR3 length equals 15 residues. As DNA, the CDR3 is TGTGCCAGCAGCTTAGGCGGCAGGGGGACCTACGAGCAGTACTTC. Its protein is CASSLGGRGTYEQYF.

The CDR3 coding sequence is TGTGCCAGCAGCTTATCCCAAATTGAGCAGTTCTTC. It translates to CASSLSQIEQFF. V usage is TRBV7-8 and J usage is TRBJ2-1; D not resolved. This CDR3 spans 12 amino acids. Germline V gives CDR1 SGHVS, CDR2 FQNEAQ. V gave up 2 bases and J gave up 9 bases, with 8 bases separating them.

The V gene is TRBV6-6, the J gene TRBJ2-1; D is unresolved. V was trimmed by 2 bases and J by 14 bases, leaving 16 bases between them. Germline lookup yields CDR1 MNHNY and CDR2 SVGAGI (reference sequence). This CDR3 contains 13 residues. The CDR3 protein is CASSYPRAKNEFF. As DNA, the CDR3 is TGTGCCAGCAGTTACCCTAGGGCCAAGAACGAGTTCTTC.

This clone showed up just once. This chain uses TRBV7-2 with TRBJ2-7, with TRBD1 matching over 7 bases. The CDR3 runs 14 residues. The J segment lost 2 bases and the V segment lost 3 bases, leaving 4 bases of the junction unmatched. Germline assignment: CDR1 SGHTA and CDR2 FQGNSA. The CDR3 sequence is CASSFRGSTYEQYF. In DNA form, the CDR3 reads TGTGCCAGCAGCTTCAGGGGGTCAACCTACGAGCAGTACTTC.

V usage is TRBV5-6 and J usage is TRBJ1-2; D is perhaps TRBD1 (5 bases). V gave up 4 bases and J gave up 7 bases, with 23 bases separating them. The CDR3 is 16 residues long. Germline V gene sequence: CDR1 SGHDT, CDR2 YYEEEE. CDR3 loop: CASSPTGPGSRGGYTF. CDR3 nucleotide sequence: TGTGCCAGCAGCCCGACGGGGCCGGGTTCCAGAGGTGGCTACACCTTC. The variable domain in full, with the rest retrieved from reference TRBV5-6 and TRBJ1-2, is DAGVTQSPTHLIKTRGQQVTLRCSPKSGHDTVSWYQQALGQGPQFIFQYYEEEERQRGNFPDRFSGHQFPNYSSELNVNALLLGDSALYLCASSPTGPGSRGGYTFGSGTRLTVV.